This TCR beta chain was identified in a study of regulatory T cells in long-lasting Graves disease. Study-wide points: Segments TRBV28, TRBJ1-2 and TRBJ2-5 showed preferential usage in persistent disease. Sample size was small, which may have lowered accuracy. Patients with persistent disease shared 2,741 public clonotypes, outpacing the approximately 920 shared by new patients.

This clonotype came up once. Its specificity is not known. For TCR beta, libraries came from iRepertoire HTBI primers and Arm-PCR of CDR3 regions. One entry per CDR3 protein results from TCRdb running MiXCR on the multiplex PCR reads. The sample consists of about 660,000 distinct CDR3 sequences, 30% of them appearing once. The CDR3 loop spans 13 amino acids. Trimming removed 6 bases at V and 6 bases at J, with 14 bases between. The germline V gene encodes CDR1 MDHEN and CDR2 SYDVKM. Time point in this sample: persistent/refractory GD, antithyroid drugs over 5 years with positive TRAb. After RNA was extracted from PBMCs, the TCR library was made from it.

Material: peripheral blood mononuclear cells (PBMCs), obtained when the disease was refractory, from a patient treated with antithyroid drugs. V gene TRBV28 combines with J gene TRBJ1-1, with D perhaps TRBD1 (6 bases). The receptor was isolated from a female donor with Graves disease. DNA of the CDR3: TGTGCCAGCAGAGGGGGGGGGTCCCCTGAAGCTTTCTTT. As protein: CASRGGGSPEAFF.